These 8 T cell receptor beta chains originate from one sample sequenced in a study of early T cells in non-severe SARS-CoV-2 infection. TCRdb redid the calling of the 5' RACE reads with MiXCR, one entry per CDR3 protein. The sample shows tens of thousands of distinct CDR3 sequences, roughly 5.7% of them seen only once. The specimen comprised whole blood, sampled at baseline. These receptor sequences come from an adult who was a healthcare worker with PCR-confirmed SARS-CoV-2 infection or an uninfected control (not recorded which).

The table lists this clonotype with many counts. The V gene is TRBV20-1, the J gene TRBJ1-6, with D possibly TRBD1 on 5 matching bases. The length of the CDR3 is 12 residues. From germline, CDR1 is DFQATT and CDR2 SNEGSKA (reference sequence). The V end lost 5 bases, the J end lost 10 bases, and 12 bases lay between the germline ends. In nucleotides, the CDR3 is TGCAGTGCTGGGCGGGGGGAATCACCCCTCCACTTT. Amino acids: CSAGRGESPLHF.

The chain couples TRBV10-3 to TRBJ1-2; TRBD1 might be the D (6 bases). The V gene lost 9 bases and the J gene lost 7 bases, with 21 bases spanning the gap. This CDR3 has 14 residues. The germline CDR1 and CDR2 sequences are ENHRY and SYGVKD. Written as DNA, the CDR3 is TGTGCCATGGGCTCACAGGGACCCTATTCTGGCTACACCTTC. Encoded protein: CAMGSQGPYSGYTF.

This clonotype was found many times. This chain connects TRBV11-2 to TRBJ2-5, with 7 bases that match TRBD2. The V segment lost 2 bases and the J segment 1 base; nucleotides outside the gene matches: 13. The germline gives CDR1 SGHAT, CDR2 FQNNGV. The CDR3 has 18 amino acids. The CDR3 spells CASSLRRAGTIRQETQYF. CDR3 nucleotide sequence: TGTGCCAGCAGCTTAAGGCGGGCCGGGACTATTCGCCAAGAGACCCAGTACTTC.

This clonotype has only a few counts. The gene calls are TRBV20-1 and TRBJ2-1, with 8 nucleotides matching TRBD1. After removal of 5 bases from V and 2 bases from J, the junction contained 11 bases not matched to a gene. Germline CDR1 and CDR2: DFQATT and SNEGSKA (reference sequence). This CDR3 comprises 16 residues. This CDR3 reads CSASFMGTGPYNEQFF. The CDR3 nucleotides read TGCAGTGCTTCTTTTATGGGGACAGGACCCTACAATGAGCAGTTCTTC.

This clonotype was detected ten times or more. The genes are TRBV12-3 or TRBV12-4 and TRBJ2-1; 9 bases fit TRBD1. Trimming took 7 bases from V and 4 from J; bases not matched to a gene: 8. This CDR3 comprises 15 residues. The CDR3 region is CASTYPGQGYNEQFF. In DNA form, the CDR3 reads TGTGCCAGCACCTATCCGGGACAGGGATACAATGAGCAGTTCTTC.

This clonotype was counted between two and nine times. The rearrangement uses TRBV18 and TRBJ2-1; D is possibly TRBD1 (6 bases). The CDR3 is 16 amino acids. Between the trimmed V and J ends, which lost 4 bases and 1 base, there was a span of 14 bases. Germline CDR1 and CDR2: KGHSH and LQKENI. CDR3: CASSLGQPFSYNEQFF. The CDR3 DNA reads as TGTGCCAGCTCACTCGGACAGCCTTTTTCCTACAATGAGCAGTTCTTC.

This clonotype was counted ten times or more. The CDR3 region is CAWSVLYEQYF. The CDR3 bases are TGTGCCTGGAGTGTACTGTACGAGCAGTACTTC. The rearrangement uses TRBV30 and TRBJ2-7; D is uncertain. This CDR3 spans 11 amino acids. Germline V lookup: CDR1 GTSNPN, CDR2 SVGIG (reference sequence). Trimming removed 0 bases at V and 4 bases at J, with 4 bases between.

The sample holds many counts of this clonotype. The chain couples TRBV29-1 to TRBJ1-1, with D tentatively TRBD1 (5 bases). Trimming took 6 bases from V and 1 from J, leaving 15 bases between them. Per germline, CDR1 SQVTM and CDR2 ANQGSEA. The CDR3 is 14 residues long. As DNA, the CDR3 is TGCAGCGTGGGTTCAACAGGAGCGAACACTGAAGCTTTCTTT. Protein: CSVGSTGANTEAFF. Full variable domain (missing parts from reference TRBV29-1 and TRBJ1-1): SAVISQKPSRDICQRGTSLTIQCQVDSQVTMMFWYRQQPGQSLTLIATANQGSEATYESGFVIDKFPISRPNLTFSTLTVSNMSPEDSSIYLCSVGSTGANTEAFFGQGTRLTVV.